This T cell receptor beta chain came from a study of blood T cell repertoires in COVID-19. Some clones are missing from TCRdb's copy, which holds only in-frame ones; the method was immunoSEQ multiplex PCR. In the table there are 310,000 or so clones, around 88% of which are singletons. The CDR3 is made up of 13 amino acids. CDR1 and CDR2 from the germline V gene are MGHRA and YSYEKL. V dropped 4 bases and J dropped 5; count of bases not matched to a gene: 3. Sequenced sample: PBMCs or T cells enriched from blood (not recorded which). V is TRBV4-1 and J is TRBJ1-1, with TRBD1 matching over 8 bases. The TCR was taken from a woman in her 40s who had recovered from COVID-19. Here the CDR3 DNA reads TGCGCCAGCAGCCCGACAGGGGTAACTGAAGCTTTCTTT. This encodes CASSPTGVTEAFF.